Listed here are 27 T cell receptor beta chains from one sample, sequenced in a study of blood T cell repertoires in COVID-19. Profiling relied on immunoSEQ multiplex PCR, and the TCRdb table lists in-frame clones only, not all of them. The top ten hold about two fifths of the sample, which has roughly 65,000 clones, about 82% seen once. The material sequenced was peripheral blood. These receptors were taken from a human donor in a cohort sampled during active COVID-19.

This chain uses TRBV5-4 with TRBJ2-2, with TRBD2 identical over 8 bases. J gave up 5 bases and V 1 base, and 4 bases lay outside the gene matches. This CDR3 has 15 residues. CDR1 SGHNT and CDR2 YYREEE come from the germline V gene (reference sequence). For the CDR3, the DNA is TGTGCCAGCAGCTTGCATAGCGGGGCAACCGGGGAGCTGTTTTTT. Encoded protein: CASSLHSGATGELFF.

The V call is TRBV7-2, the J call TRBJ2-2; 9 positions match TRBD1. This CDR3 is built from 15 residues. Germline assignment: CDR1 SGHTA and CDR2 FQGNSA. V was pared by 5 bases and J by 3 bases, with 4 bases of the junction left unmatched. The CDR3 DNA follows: TGTGCCAGCAGCCGGGACAGGGATCACACCGGGGAGCTGTTTTTT. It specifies CASSRDRDHTGELFF.

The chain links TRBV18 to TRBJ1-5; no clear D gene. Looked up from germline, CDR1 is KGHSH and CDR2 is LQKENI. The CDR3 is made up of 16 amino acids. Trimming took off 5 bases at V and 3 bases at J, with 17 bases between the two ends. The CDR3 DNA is TGTGCCAGCTCAGCGTTTGTCCGCACTTCCAATCAGCCCCAGCATTTT. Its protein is CASSAFVRTSNQPQHF. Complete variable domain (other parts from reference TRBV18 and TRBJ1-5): NAGVMQNPRHLVRRRGQEARLRCSPMKGHSHVYWYRQLPEEGLKFMVYLQKENIIDESGMPKERFSAEFPKEGPSILRIQQVVRGDSAAYFCASSAFVRTSNQPQHFGDGTRLSIL.

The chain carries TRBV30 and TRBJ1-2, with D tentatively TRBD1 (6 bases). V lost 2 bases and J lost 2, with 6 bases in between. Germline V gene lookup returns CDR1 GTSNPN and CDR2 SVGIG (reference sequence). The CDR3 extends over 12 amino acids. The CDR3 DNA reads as TGTGCCTGGAGTACAGGGAACTATGGCTACACCTTC. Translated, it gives CAWSTGNYGYTF.

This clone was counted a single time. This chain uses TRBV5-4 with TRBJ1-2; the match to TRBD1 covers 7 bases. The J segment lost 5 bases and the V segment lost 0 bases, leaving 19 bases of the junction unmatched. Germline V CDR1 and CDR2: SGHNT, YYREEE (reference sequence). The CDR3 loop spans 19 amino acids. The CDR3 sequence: CASSLALGQGGRGVYGYTF. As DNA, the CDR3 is TGTGCCAGCAGCTTGGCCCTTGGCCAGGGGGGAAGGGGAGTTTATGGCTACACCTTC.

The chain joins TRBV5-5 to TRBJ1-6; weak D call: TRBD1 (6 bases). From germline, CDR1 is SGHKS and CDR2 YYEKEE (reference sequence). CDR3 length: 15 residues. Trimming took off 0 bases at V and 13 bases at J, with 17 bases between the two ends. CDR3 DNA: TGTGCCAGCAGCTTGGCCGGGGGGGCGGGATTTCCCCTCCACTTT. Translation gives CASSLAGGAGFPLHF.

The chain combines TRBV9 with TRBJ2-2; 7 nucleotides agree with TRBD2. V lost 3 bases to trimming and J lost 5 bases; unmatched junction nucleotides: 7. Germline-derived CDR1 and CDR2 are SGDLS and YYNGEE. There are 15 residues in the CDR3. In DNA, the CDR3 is TGTGCCAGCAGCGCCACTCGGACTAGTACCGGGGAGCTGTTTTTT. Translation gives CASSATRTSTGELFF.

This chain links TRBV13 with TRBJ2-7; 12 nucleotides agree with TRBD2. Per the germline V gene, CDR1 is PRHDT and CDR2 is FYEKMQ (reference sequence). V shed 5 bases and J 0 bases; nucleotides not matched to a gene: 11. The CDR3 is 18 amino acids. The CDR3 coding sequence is TGTGCCAGCAGCCCCCGACGGACTAGCGGGGCGAGCTCCTACGAGCAGTACTTC. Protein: CASSPRRTSGASSYEQYF. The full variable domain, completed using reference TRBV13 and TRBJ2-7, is AAGVIQSPRHLIKEKRETATLKCYPIPRHDTVYWYQQGPGQDPQFLISFYEKMQSDKGSIPDRFSAQQFSDYHSELNMSSLELGDSALYFCASSPRRTSGASSYEQYFGPGTRLTVT.

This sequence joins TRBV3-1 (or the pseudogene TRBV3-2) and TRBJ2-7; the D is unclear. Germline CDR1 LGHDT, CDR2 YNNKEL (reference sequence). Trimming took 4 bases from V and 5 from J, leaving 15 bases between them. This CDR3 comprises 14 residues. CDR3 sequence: CASSLNGPRNEQYF. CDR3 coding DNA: TGTGCCAGCAGCCTCAATGGGCCTCGGAACGAGCAGTACTTC.

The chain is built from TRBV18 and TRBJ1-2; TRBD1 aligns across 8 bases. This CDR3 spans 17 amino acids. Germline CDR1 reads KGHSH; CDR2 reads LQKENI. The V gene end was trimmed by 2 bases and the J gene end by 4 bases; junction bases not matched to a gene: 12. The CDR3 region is CASSPTGQITGGYGYTF. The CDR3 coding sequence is TGTGCCAGCTCACCAACAGGACAGATCACAGGGGGCTATGGCTACACCTTC. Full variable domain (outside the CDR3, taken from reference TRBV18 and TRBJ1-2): NAGVMQNPRHLVRRRGQEARLRCSPMKGHSHVYWYRQLPEEGLKFMVYLQKENIIDESGMPKERFSAEFPKEGPSILRIQQVVRGDSAAYFCASSPTGQITGGYGYTFGSGTRLTVV.

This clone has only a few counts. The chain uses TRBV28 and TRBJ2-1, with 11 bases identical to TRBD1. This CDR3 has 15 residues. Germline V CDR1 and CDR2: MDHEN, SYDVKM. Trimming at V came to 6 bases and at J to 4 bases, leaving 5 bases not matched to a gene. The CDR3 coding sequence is TGTGCCAGCAGCATCGGACAGGGGGCGTACAATGAGCAGTTCTTC. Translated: CASSIGQGAYNEQFF.

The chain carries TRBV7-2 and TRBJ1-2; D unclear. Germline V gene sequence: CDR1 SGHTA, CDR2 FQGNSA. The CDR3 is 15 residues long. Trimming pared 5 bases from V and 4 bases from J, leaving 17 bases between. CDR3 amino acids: CASSPATGVLYGYTF. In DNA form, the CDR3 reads TGTGCCAGCAGCCCCGCTACCGGGGTCCTCTATGGCTACACCTTC.

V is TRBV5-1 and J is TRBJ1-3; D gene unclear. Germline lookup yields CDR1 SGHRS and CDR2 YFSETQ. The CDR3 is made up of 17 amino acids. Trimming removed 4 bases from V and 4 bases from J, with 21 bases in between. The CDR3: CASSAPLRRAEGNTIYF. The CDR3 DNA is TGCGCCAGCAGCGCTCCTCTCAGGAGGGCCGAGGGAAACACCATATATTTT.

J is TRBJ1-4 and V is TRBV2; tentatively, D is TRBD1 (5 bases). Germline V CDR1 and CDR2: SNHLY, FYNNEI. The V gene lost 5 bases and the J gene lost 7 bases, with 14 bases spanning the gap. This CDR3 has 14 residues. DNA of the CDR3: TGTGCCAGCAGTCGTGCGGGGCATGGTGAAAAACTGTTTTTT. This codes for CASSRAGHGEKLFF.

The CDR3 DNA sequence: TGTGCCAGCAGCTTAGATCTGCCCAGTCGCGAGCAGTACTTC. Translated: CASSLDLPSREQYF. V and J are TRBV11-2 and TRBJ2-7; no definite D call. The CDR3 consists of 14 residues. From germline, CDR1 is SGHAT and CDR2 FQNNGV. V was shortened by 0 bases and J by 6 bases, with 12 bases between the two germline ends.

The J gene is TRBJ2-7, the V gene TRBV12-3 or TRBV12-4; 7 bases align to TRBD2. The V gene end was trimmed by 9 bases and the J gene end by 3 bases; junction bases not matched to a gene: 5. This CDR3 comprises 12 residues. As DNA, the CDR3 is TGTGCCAGTGCTTGGGAGGGCTACGAGCAGTACTTC. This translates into CASAWEGYEQYF.

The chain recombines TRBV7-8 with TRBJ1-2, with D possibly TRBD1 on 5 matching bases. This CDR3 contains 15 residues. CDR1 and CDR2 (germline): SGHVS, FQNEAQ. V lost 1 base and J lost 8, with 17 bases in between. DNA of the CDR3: TGTGCCAGCAGCTTAGGGGGGGATCGAGGAAGCGGCTACACCTTC. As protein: CASSLGGDRGSGYTF.

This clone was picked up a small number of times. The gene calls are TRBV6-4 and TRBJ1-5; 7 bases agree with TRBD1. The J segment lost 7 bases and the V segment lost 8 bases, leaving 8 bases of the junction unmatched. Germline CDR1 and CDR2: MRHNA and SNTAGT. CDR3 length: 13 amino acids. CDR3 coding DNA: TGTGCCAGCGCTGGACAGGCCAACCAGCCCCAGCATTTT. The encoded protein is CASAGQANQPQHF.

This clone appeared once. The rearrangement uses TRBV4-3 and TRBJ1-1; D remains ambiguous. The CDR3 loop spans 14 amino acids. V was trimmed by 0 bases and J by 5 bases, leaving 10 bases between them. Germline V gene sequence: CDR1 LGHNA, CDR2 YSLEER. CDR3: CASSQDLTRTEAFF. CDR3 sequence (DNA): TGCGCCAGCAGCCAAGATCTTACCAGGACTGAAGCTTTCTTT.

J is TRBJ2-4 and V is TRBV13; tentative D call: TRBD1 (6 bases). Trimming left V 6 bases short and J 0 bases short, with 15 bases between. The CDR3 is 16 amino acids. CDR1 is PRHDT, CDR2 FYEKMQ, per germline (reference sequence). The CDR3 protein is CASSYTGSLAKNIQYF. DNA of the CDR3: TGTGCCAGCAGTTATACAGGGTCGTTAGCCAAAAACATTCAGTACTTC.

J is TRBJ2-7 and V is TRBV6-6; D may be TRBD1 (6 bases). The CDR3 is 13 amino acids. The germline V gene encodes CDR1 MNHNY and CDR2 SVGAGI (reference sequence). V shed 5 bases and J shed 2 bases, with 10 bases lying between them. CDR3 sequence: CASSTTGPYEQYF. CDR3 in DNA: TGTGCCAGCAGTACTACAGGGCCCTACGAGCAGTACTTC.

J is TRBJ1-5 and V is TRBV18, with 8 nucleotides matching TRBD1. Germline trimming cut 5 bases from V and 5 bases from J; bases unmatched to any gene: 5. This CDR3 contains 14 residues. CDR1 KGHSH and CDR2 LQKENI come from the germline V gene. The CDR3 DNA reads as TGTGCCAGCTCAAGACAGGGGACGGATCAGCCCCAGCATTTT. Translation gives CASSRQGTDQPQHF.

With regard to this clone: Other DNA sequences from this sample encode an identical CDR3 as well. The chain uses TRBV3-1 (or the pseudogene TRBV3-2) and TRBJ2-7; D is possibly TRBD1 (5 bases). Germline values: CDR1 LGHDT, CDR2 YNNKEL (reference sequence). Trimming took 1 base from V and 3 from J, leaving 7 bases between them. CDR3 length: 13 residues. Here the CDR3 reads CASSQGGGYEQYF. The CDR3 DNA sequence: TGTGCCAGCAGCCAAGGGGGCGGCTACGAGCAGTACTTC.

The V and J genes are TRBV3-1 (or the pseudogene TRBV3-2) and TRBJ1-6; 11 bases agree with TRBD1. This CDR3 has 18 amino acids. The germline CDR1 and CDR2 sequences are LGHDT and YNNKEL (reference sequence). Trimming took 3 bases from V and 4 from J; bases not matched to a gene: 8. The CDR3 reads CASSHRDRGNRYNSPLHF. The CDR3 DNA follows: TGTGCCAGCAGCCACCGGGACAGGGGGAATAGGTATAATTCACCCCTCCACTTT.

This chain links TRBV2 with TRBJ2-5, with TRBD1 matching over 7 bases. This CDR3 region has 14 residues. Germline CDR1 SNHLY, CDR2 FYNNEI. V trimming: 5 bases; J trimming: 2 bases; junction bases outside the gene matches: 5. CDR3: CASSPDRLQETQYF. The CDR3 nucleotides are TGTGCCAGCAGTCCGGACAGGCTTCAAGAGACCCAGTACTTC.

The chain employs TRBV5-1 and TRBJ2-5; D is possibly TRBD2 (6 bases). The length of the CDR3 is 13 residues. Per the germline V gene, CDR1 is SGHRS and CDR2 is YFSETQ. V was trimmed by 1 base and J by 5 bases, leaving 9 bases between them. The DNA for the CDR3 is TGCGCCAGCAGCTTGACGGGGAGGGAGACCCAGTACTTC. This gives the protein CASSLTGRETQYF. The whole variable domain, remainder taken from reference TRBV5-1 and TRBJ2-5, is KAGVTQTPRYLIKTRGQQVTLSCSPISGHRSVSWYQQTPGQGLQFLFEYFSETQRNKGNFPGRFSGRQFSNSRSEMNVSTLELGDSALYLCASSLTGRETQYFGPGTRLLVL.

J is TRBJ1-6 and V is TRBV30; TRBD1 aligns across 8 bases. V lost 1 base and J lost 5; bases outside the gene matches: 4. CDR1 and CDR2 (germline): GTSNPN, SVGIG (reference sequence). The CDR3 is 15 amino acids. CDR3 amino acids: CAWSGTQGDNSPLHF. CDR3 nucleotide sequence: TGTGCCTGGAGTGGTACACAGGGGGATAATTCACCCCTCCACTTT.